What follows are 6 T cell receptor beta chains derived from one specimen sequenced in a study of CD8 T cells in ankylosing spondylitis (dated by TCRdb to 2017 to 2019). General conclusions and limits of the study: A TCR beta motif of roughly 8 highly homologous amino acid variants appeared characteristic of blood from ankylosing spondylitis patients.

For these TCRs, the target antigens are not known. The library relied on 5' RACE. Sequencing instrument: Illumina HiSeq 2500. TCRdb trimmed the raw reads at Q25, called clones with MiXCR and kept productive beta chains. Duplicate CDR3 protein sequences are folded into a single record with the most common DNA and genes. The sample data list under 150,000 distinct CDR3 sequences, and over 15% of these were observed just once. Clones ranked in the top ten supply approximately 30% of the sample. The sequenced material came from blood, either unsorted or a sorted T cell fraction (not recorded which). The receptors shown here come from a male donor with ankylosing spondylitis.

This chain joins TRBV4-3 and TRBJ2-7; D is perhaps TRBD1 (6 bases). This CDR3 comprises 15 residues. With 3 bases removed from V and 6 bases from J, the gap between germline ends came to 18 bases. Germline CDR1 reads LGHNA; CDR2 reads YSLEER. CDR3 coding DNA: TGCGCCAGCAGCCAGGATCGAATTCTCAGGGGCGAGCAGTACTTC. This codes for CASSQDRILRGEQYF.

This chain uses TRBV27 with TRBJ2-7, with 9 bases lining up with TRBD1. Trimming cost V 5 bases and J 5 bases; bases outside gene matches: 13. The CDR3 has 16 amino acids. CDR1 is MNHEY and CDR2 is SMNVEV in the germline V gene (reference sequence). CDR3 amino acids: CASSPYWGTGIHEQYF. The CDR3 DNA reads as TGTGCCAGCAGTCCCTACTGGGGGACAGGGATACACGAGCAGTACTTC.

This clonotype has a single count. The V gene is TRBV6-5, the J gene TRBJ2-1; tentative D call: TRBD1 (5 bases). Trimming pared 1 base from V and 8 bases from J, leaving 12 bases between. CDR3 size: 14 residues. Germline CDR1 and CDR2: MNHEY and SVGAGI. CDR3 nucleotide sequence: TGTGCCAGCAGTTACTGGCAGGGCGTAGATGAGCAGTTCTTC. Its translation is CASSYWQGVDEQFF.

V gene TRBV6-1 combines with J gene TRBJ1-5, with TRBD1 matching 9 bases. The CDR3 runs to 15 residues. Trimming at V came to 7 bases and at J to 2 bases, leaving 6 bases not matched to a gene. From germline, CDR1 is MNHNS and CDR2 SASEGT. The CDR3 spells CASTMGQGGNQPQHF. DNA of the CDR3: TGTGCCAGCACAATGGGACAGGGTGGCAATCAGCCCCAGCATTTT.

This clonotype was recorded many times. The chain employs TRBV4-3 and TRBJ2-2, with TRBD2 matching over 12 bases. V was clipped by 4 bases and J by 0 bases; unmatched bases: 6. CDR1 and CDR2 (germline): LGHNA, YSLEER. The CDR3 is 18 residues long. CDR3 DNA: TGCGCCAGCAGCCCAGGACTAGCGGGAATCGCGAACACCGGGGAGCTGTTTTTT. Encoded protein: CASSPGLAGIANTGELFF.

This sequence joins TRBV6-5 and TRBJ2-1, with a weak D call TRBD2 (6 bases). V was shortened by 0 bases and J by 4 bases, with 13 bases between the two germline ends. The CDR3 has 16 amino acids. Germline V gives CDR1 MNHEY, CDR2 SVGAGI. The CDR3 sequence is CASSYSLGEAYNEQFF. DNA for the CDR3: TGTGCCAGCAGTTACTCATTGGGGGAGGCTTACAATGAGCAGTTCTTC.